This TCR beta chain was captured in a study of persistence of HIV-infected CD4 T cells. Notes on the study in general: Compared with CD3/CD28-stimulated cells, CMV- and Gag-responding cells showed lower TCRbeta richness. Antigen-responding cells were enriched for degenerate expanded CDR3beta sequences.

V gave up 0 bases and J gave up 6 bases; unmatched junction bases: 6. Germline assignment: CDR1 SGHRS and CDR2 YFSETQ. This CDR3 has 15 amino acids. This was the immunoSEQ version 4 assay in survey mode. Produced via immunoSEQ multiplex PCR; TCRdb's table is partial and in-frame only. The repertoire holds 40,000 or so clones, with around 89% as singletons. Nonspecific anti-CD3/anti-CD28 bead stimulation represents the broad CD4+ T cell repertoire. CD4+ T cells upregulating both CD40 ligand and CD69 were sorted as responding cells. Stimulated PBMCs had first been depleted of CD8+ T cells. This clone is a singleton in its sample. The antigen remains undetermined.

Sequencing used CD4+ T cells sorted from PBMCs after roughly 17-hour stimulation, obtained from a patient who received antiretroviral therapy. The source is an adult man with HIV who was CMV-seropositive. The chain employs TRBV5-1 and TRBJ1-2; 9 positions match TRBD1. The CDR3 region is CASSLDSQGADGYTF. The CDR3 DNA reads as TGCGCCAGCAGCTTGGACTCACAGGGGGCGGATGGCTACACCTTC.